Given below is one T cell receptor beta chain in context. Germline trimming cut 5 bases from V and 7 bases from J; bases unmatched to any gene: 9. CDR3 length: 17 residues. Germline CDR1 LGHNA, CDR2 YNFKEQ. The data were taken from a study of shared clonotypes between healthy human individuals. TCRdb's table, derived via immunoSEQ multiplex PCR, lists solely in-frame clones and lacks some. The table includes 900,000 to 1,200,000 clones, about four fifths detected once. This TCR derives from a man aged 18 to 30 in good health. Some clones in this sample may be carry-over from other donors' samples. This chain joins TRBV4-2 and TRBJ2-3; 16 nucleotides match TRBD2. The sequencing input was memory CD4+ T cells from PBMCs. Subset reported: CD45RA-negative fraction. CDR3 amino acids: CASSLGTSGRAGHTQYF. The CDR3 DNA follows: TGTGCCAGCAGCTTGGGGACTAGCGGGAGGGCAGGGCATACGCAGTATTTT.